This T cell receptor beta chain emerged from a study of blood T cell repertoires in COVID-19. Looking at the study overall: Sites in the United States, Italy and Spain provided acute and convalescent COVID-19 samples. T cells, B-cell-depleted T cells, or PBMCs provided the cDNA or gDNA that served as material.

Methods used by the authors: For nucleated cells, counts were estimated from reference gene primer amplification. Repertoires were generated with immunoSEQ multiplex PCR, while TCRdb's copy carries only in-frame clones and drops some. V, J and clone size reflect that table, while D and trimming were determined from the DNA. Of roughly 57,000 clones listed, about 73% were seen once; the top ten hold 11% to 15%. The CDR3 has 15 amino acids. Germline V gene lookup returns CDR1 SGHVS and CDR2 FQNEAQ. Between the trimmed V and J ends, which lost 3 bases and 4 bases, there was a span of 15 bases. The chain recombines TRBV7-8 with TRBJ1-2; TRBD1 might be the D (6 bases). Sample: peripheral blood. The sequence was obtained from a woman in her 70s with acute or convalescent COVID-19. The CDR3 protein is CASSLVLTGFYGYTF. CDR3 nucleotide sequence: TGTGCCAGCAGCTTGGTCCTAACAGGGTTCTATGGCTACACCTTC.